This TCR beta chain appears in the sequencing data of a study of shared clonotypes between healthy human individuals (dated by TCRdb to between 2020 and 2021). The study in broad terms: A couple of women and three men aged 18 to 49 years were included in the cohort. For each donor, CD4 naive and CD4 memory were each run on three plates, CD8 naive on two plates, and CD8 memory on one plate. To estimate repertoire size and how much clonotype sharing occurs between individuals, the study deeply sequenced the blood TCR repertoires of about five healthy adults. Libraries were prepared and TCR repertoires were sequenced by different laboratories using diverse techniques, in order to increase sequencing depth and limit assay-specific biases. Each donor's leukapheresis produced roughly between roughly 0.94 and 9.5 billion PBMCs.

CDR1 SGHAT and CDR2 FQNNGV are derived from the germline V gene. V lost 5 bases and J lost 2 bases, and the count of bases not matched to a germline gene is 8. From the cysteine through the phenylalanine, the CDR3 covers 16 amino acids. Only the CDR3 part of the read is kept: 48 bases, read in frame from the first base. Study-wide conclusions, independent of this receptor: Estimated clonotype richness was generally larger for naive than for memory subsets. The genetic and exposure-history diversity represented was limited by the small number of donors. Compared with non-shared clonotypes, clonotypes shared by all four sorted-subset donors had higher generation probabilities. Rarefaction of sorted-subset datasets indicated incomplete sequencing despite the large sequencing depth. Sampling was limited to blood, and TCR repertoires in tissue likely differ from TCR repertoires in blood. Pairwise subsampling led to the expectation that sequencing depth would affect the degree of clonotype sharing among donors. When a handful of donors were compared, the shared fraction of clonotypes was about 5.4% for naive CD4, 3.5% to 4% for naive CD8, about 2.4% for memory CD4, and around 0.4% for memory CD8.

About this clone: The antigen it recognizes is unknown. No base quality information exists; no much larger clone differs at one position.

For the CD8 naive samples, CD45RO-negative cells were positively selected for CCR7, yielding a CD45RA+CCR7+ population from which TemRA cells were excluded. Healthy HIV-negative adults with no recently reported acute infections or vaccinations were included as donors. Only Caucasian adults living in Nashville, Tennessee, USA were represented among the donors. Blood was obtained by leukapheresis, after which PBMCs were separated by Ficoll-Histopaque density gradient centrifugation and cryopreserved in liquid nitrogen vapor phase. Analytical flow cytometry was used to check the purity and quantity of each magnetically sorted T cell population. Each sorted fraction had its genomic DNA isolated and then quantified by UV absorbance on a Nanodrop 2000c. TCR CDR3 regions were amplified from genomic DNA by multiplex PCR using the deep immunoSEQ assay. For each cell subset, the extracted genomic DNA was distributed evenly across all wells of several immunoSEQ 96-well plates, and each plate served as one replicate. For sorted subsets, about 200 ng genomic DNA, equal to tens of thousands of T cell genomes, was loaded into each replicate PCR. Purified libraries were measured with a Qubit 3.0 fluorometer, size-checked on a Bioanalyzer 2100, and measured again with the KAPA Library Quantification kit. Every immunoSEQ 96-well plate was sequenced on a dedicated single-read 150-cycle Illumina NextSeq 550 flow cell. On the authors' methods: Because the immunoSEQ output included only junctional sequences and no quality scores, the filtering could not be the same as the filtering used for full-length reads. To assign V/J genes and CDR3, sequences were annotated using PyIR, a Python wrapper for IgBLAST v1.9, with IMGT germline references. Reads were removed for weak V/J assignments (E-value above 1e-6), missing CDR3, stop codons, out-of-frame junctions, or ambiguous translated residues. V3J clonotypes were defined as sequences sharing an identical inferred V gene, J gene, and CDR3 amino acid sequence. Percentage overlap between repertoires was computed as shared unique clonotypes divided by the size of the smaller repertoire. Repertoire richness was assessed with RTK rarefaction, the Chao1 estimator, and Recon v2.1 estimates of unobserved clonotypes. Generation probabilities for all TCRbeta clonotypes obtained by the gDNA method from a handful of donors were computed using OLGA. In its TCRdb copy, this immuneACCESS table keeps in-frame sequences only and misses some clones. Where compared with another copy, unresolved V genes explain less than half of these, and the others have no known cause. Clone size and the V and J calls come from that table; the DNA yielded D and trimming. This sample lists around 2,000,000 clones; 85% to 95% were detected once. The top ten hold 1.5% to 2% of the sample.

The sequence links TRBV11-2 to TRBJ1-2, and 10 bases in between align with TRBD1. Material for sequencing was naive CD8+ T cells from PBMCs. Per the publication, the cell subset or site label means: CD45RA+CCR7+. This TCR was sampled from a man aged 18 to 29 in good health. Some clones in this sample may be carry-over from other donors' samples. The CDR3 in this case is CASSGRDRGPNYGYTF. The DNA reads as follows: TGTGCCAGCAGCGGCAGGGACAGGGGCCCCAACTATGGCTACACCTTC.